The 20 T cell receptor beta chains below all came from one sample that was sequenced in a study of cytomegalovirus exposure and HLA in healthy donors. The primer mix had 60 Vbeta and 13 Jbeta primers. Produced via immunoSEQ multiplex PCR; TCRdb's table is partial and in-frame only. The repertoire holds about 180,000 clones, with 70% to 75% as singletons. Sample: PBMCs. The receptors were gathered from a male donor in good health and CMV-seronegative.

The V gene is TRBV29-1, the J gene TRBJ1-3, with D perhaps TRBD1 (5 bases). The V gene lost 3 bases and the J gene lost 0 bases, with 21 bases spanning the gap. Germline CDR1 is SQVTM and CDR2 is ANQGSEA. This CDR3 has 18 amino acids. CDR3 DNA sequence: TGCAGCGTTGATACGGGGGGTCTGGGCAGTCTCTCTGGAAACACCATATATTTT. This translates into CSVDTGGLGSLSGNTIYF.

This clone was picked up one time. The chain links TRBV27 to TRBJ2-2; 7 bases fit TRBD1. Trimming at V came to 4 bases and at J to 5 bases, leaving 4 bases not matched to a gene. CDR3 length: 14 residues. Germline-derived CDR1 and CDR2 are MNHEY and SMNVEV (reference sequence). CDR3 in amino acids: CASSSGQQTGELFF. CDR3 DNA sequence: TGTGCCAGCAGTTCGGGACAGCAGACCGGGGAGCTGTTTTTT.

V is TRBV2 and J is TRBJ1-6; 8 bases map to TRBD1. This CDR3 comprises 15 residues. V lost 7 bases, J lost 6 bases, and 8 bases stayed unmatched. Germline V CDR1 and CDR2: SNHLY, FYNNEI. The CDR3: CASTPGQGSNSPLHF. The CDR3, as DNA: TGTGCCAGCACCCCCGGACAGGGCAGTAATTCACCCCTCCACTTT.

As to this clone: A much larger clonotype is one base distant, so this may be a read error. This chain links TRBV11-2 with TRBJ1-5; the match to TRBD1 covers 9 bases. CDR1 and CDR2 from the germline V gene are SGHAT and FQNNGV. The CDR3 loop spans 14 amino acids. Unmatched junction bases numbered 1, after V lost 5 bases and J lost 2 bases. Written as DNA, the CDR3 is TGTGCCAGCAGCCGGGACAGGGGCAATCAGCCCCAGCATTTT. Translating gives CASSRDRGNQPQHF.

The rearrangement joins TRBV7-3 to TRBJ2-1, with TRBD2 identical over 9 bases. The germline V gene encodes CDR1 SGHTA and CDR2 FQGTGA. V shed 5 bases and J 9 bases; nucleotides not matched to a gene: 14. The CDR3 runs 16 residues. In DNA, the CDR3 is TGTGCCAGCAGCCAAATAGCGGGAGCCGCCCCGGTTGAGCAGTTCTTC. This sequence encodes CASSQIAGAAPVEQFF.

This clone was seen more than once but under ten times. This rearrangement joins TRBV18 to TRBJ1-1; 8 bases are shared with TRBD1. V lost 5 bases to trimming and J lost 3 bases; unmatched junction nucleotides: 8. Germline V gene data show CDR1 as KGHSH and CDR2 as LQKENI. CDR3 length equals 15 residues. The CDR3 region has the DNA TGTGCCAGCTCAAACAGGGGGTTCGGCGACACTGAAGCTTTCTTT. It yields the protein CASSNRGFGDTEAFF.

This clone was seen a handful of times. This chain joins TRBV7-9 and TRBJ2-5, with a weak D call TRBD2 (5 bases). Germline CDR1 and CDR2: SEHNR and FQNEAQ (reference sequence). CDR3 size: 14 residues. Trimming shortened V by 4 bases and J by 2 bases, and 11 bases separated the two germline ends. In nucleotides, the CDR3 is TGTGCCAGCAGCTCCTCCCCGGGGCAAGAGACCCAGTACTTC. Translated, it gives CASSSSPGQETQYF.

As regards this clone: Relative to the germline gene, one junction end is altered; a read error may explain this. The chain couples TRBV4-3 to TRBJ2-3; the D gene is possibly TRBD2 (5 bases). Germline CDR1 LGHNA, CDR2 YSLEER. The CDR3 covers 14 residues. The CDR3 sequence is CVSSQESRRDTQYF. CDR3 nucleotides: TGCGTCAGCAGCCAAGAATCGCGGAGGGATACGCAGTATTTT.

This chain connects TRBV29-1 to TRBJ2-1; D possibly corresponds to TRBD2 (6 bases). V lost 4 bases and J 1 base, leaving 11 bases between the germline ends. The CDR3 length is 14 residues. Germline CDR1 SQVTM, CDR2 ANQGSEA. CDR3 protein: CSVASGTSYNEQFF. The CDR3 coding sequence is TGCAGCGTTGCCTCCGGGACTTCCTACAATGAGCAGTTCTTC.

The chain joins TRBV7-9 to TRBJ2-5; TRBD1 agrees at 9 bases. This CDR3 contains 14 residues. The ends lost 5 bases at V and 4 bases at J; junction bases unmatched: 5. The germline gives CDR1 SEHNR, CDR2 FQNEAQ (reference sequence). In nucleotides, the CDR3 is TGTGCCAGCAGCGTGACAGGGGGAGGAGAGACCCAGTACTTC. Translated: CASSVTGGGETQYF. Together with reference TRBV7-9 and TRBJ2-5, the CDR3 gives the full variable domain: DTGVSQNPRHKITKRGQNVTFRCDPISEHNRLYWYRQTLGQGPEFLTYFQNEAQLEKSRLLSDRFSAERPKGSFSTLEIQRTEQGDSAMYLCASSVTGGGETQYFGPGTRLLVL.

This clone was picked up one time. J is TRBJ2-5 and V is TRBV27; D is ambiguous. V lost 0 bases, J lost 5 bases, and 7 bases lay in between. This CDR3 has 13 residues. Germline CDR1 MNHEY, CDR2 SMNVEV (reference sequence). CDR3 amino acids: CASSLSYTETQYF. Written as DNA, the CDR3 is TGTGCCAGCAGTTTATCCTATACGGAGACCCAGTACTTC.

The chain carries TRBV6-5 and TRBJ2-7, with D possibly matching TRBD1 (5 bases). From germline, CDR1 is MNHEY and CDR2 SVGAGI. The CDR3 is 15 residues long. V dropped 0 bases and J dropped 5 bases, with 14 bases sitting between them. CDR3 sequence: CASSYSRQSVHEQYF. CDR3 DNA sequence: TGTGCCAGCAGTTACTCCAGACAGTCGGTCCACGAGCAGTACTTC.

The rearrangement links TRBV7-9 to TRBJ2-3, with D perhaps matching TRBD1 (7 bases). The CDR3 has 14 amino acids. Trimming removed 4 bases from V and 2 bases from J, with 10 bases in between. The germline CDR1 and CDR2 sequences are SEHNR and FQNEAQ (reference sequence). As DNA, the CDR3 is TGTGCCAGCAGCTCCAGGGGGGTCACAGATACGCAGTATTTT. Its protein product is CASSSRGVTDTQYF.

This clone was seen a single time. This rearrangement joins TRBV9 to TRBJ2-5; the D is unclear. Trimming pared 2 bases from V and 2 bases from J, leaving 7 bases between. The CDR3 is 13 residues long. The germline V gene encodes CDR1 SGDLS and CDR2 YYNGEE. CDR3 coding DNA: TGTGCCAGCAGCGTTAGTCCTCAAGAGACCCAGTACTTC. Encoded protein: CASSVSPQETQYF.

V and J are TRBV5-1 and TRBJ2-3; D is perhaps TRBD2 (5 bases). This CDR3 comprises 13 residues. CDR1 and CDR2 from the germline V gene are SGHRS and YFSETQ. The V and J ends lost 6 bases and 2 bases respectively, with 10 bases between them. The DNA for the CDR3 is TGCGCCAGCACCACGGGGAACACAGATACGCAGTATTTT. Its translation: CASTTGNTDTQYF.

In this sample, this clone turned up once. The chain couples TRBV2 to TRBJ2-3, with D maybe TRBD2 (6 bases). The CDR3 spans 12 residues. The germline CDR1 and CDR2 sequences are SNHLY and FYNNEI. V was pared by 5 bases and J by 10 bases, with 13 bases between. The DNA of the CDR3 is TGTGCCAGCAGTTTCGTCGGGGGATCGCAGTATTTT. As protein: CASSFVGGSQYF.

This clone came up a few times. This chain joins TRBV28 and TRBJ1-5, with D uncertain. V dropped 6 bases and J dropped 4 bases, with 13 bases sitting between them. The germline CDR1 and CDR2 sequences are MDHEN and SYDVKM. The CDR3 length is 14 residues. This chain's CDR3 is CASSLRSGNQPQHF. The CDR3 DNA reads TGTGCCAGCAGCCTCAGGTCTGGGAATCAGCCCCAGCATTTT.

This clone was seen more than once but under ten times. The J gene is TRBJ1-5, the V gene TRBV18; D is unclear. The CDR3 is 15 residues long. Trimming left V 3 bases short and J 0 bases short, with 9 bases between. Germline assignment: CDR1 KGHSH and CDR2 LQKENI. CDR3 sequence reads: CASSPTSSSNQPQHF. The CDR3, as DNA: TGTGCCAGCTCACCCACATCGTCTAGCAATCAGCCCCAGCATTTT. The full variable domain, rest sourced from reference TRBV18 and TRBJ1-5, is NAGVMQNPRHLVRRRGQEARLRCSPMKGHSHVYWYRQLPEEGLKFMVYLQKENIIDESGMPKERFSAEFPKEGPSILRIQQVVRGDSAAYFCASSPTSSSNQPQHFGDGTRLSIL.

The chain uses TRBV28 and TRBJ1-1; possible D gene TRBD1, 5 bases. Germline V gene data show CDR1 as MDHEN and CDR2 as SYDVKM. The CDR3 is 15 residues long. V dropped 2 bases and J dropped 4 bases, with 14 bases sitting between them. The CDR3 DNA follows: TGTGCCAGCAGTTTACACCCTGGGGGGGGCACTGAAGCTTTCTTT. Amino acids: CASSLHPGGGTEAFF.

The chain combines TRBV25-1 with TRBJ1-2; D gene uncertain. The germline V gene has CDR1 MGHDK and CDR2 SYGVNS. This CDR3 contains 10 residues. The ends were cut back, 10 bases at V and 7 bases at J, with 10 bases in the middle. This chain's CDR3 is CATSDTGYTF. The CDR3 DNA reads as TGTGCCACCTCCGACACTGGCTACACCTTC.